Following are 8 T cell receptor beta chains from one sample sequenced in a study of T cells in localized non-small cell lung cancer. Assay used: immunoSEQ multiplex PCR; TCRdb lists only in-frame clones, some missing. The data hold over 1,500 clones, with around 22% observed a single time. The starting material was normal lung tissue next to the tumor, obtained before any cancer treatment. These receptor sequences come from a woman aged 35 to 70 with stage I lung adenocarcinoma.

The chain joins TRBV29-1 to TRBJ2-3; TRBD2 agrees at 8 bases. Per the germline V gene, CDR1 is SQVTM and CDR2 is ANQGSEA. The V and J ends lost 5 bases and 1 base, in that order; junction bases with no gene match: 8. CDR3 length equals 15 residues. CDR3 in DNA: TGCAGCGTTCGCGAAGGGCGGGGGGGCACAGATACGCAGTATTTT. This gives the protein CSVREGRGGTDTQYF.

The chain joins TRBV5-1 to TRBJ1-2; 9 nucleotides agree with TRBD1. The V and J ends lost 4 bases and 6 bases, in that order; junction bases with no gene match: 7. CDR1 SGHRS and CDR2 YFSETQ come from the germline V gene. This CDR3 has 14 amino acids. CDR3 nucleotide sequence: TGCGCCAGCAGCAGGGGACAGGGTGACAATGGCTACACCTTC. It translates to CASSRGQGDNGYTF.

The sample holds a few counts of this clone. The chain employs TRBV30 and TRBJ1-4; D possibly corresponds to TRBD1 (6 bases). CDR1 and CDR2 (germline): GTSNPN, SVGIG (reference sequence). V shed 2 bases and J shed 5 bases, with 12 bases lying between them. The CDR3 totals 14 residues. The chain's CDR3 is CAWSRAGENEKLFF. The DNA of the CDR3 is TGTGCCTGGAGTAGGGCAGGGGAAAATGAAAAACTGTTTTTT.

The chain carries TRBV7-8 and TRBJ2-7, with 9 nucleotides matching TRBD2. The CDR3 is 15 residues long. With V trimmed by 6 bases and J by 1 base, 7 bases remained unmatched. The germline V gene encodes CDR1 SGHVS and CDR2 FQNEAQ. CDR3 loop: CASSVSAGGSYEQYF. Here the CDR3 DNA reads TGTGCCAGCAGTGTATCAGCGGGGGGATCCTACGAGCAGTACTTC.

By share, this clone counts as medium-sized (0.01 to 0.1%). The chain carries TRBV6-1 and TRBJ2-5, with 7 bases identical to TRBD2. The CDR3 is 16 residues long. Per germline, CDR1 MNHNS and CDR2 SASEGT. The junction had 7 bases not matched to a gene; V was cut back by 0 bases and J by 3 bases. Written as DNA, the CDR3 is TGTGCCAGCAGTGAAGCGCTCAGCGGGGTGAAAGAGACCCAGTACTTC. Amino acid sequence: CASSEALSGVKETQYF.

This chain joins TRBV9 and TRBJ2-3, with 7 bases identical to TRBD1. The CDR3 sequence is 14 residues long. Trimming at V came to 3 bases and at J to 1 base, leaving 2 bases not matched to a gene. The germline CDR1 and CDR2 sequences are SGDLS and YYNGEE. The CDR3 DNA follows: TGTGCCAGCAGCGACGGACAGGGCACAGATACGCAGTATTTT. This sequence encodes CASSDGQGTDTQYF.

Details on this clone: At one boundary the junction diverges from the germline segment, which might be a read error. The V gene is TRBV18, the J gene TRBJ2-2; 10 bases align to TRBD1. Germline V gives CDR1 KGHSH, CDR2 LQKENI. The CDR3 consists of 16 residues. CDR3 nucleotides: TGTGCCAGCTCGCCACAGCGGGACAGGGGCACCGGGGAGCTGTTTTTT. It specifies CASSPQRDRGTGELFF.

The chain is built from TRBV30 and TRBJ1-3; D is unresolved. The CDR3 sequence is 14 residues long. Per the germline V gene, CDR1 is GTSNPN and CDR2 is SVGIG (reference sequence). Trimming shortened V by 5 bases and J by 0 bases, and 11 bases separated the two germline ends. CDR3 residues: CAWRYMGSGNTIYF. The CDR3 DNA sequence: TGTGCCTGGCGATACATGGGCTCTGGAAACACCATATATTTT.